The 28 T cell receptor beta chains reported below all come from one sample, sequenced in a study of blood T cell dynamics during melanoma immunotherapy. Libraries were prepared by immunoSEQ multiplex PCR; TCRdb keeps only in-frame clonotypes and omits some of them. The table includes 9,500 or so clones, 89% detected once. Time point in this sample: pre-treatment baseline. Sequencing used blood, obtained from a patient treated with checkpoint blockade. The receptors shown here come from a human donor with melanoma.

The chain employs TRBV11-3 and TRBJ2-1; TRBD2 agrees at 10 bases. V shed 0 bases, J shed 7 bases, and the junction held 6 bases outside the gene matches. There are 16 residues in the CDR3. CDR1 SGHNT and CDR2 YENEEA come from the germline V gene. The CDR3 reads CASSLDMGLASNEQFF. DNA of the CDR3: TGTGCCAGCAGCTTAGATATGGGACTAGCGAGTAATGAGCAGTTCTTC.

The chain couples TRBV5-1 to TRBJ2-3; 8 bases are a match to TRBD2. Germline V CDR1 and CDR2: SGHRS, YFSETQ. The CDR3 spans 16 residues. The J segment lost 0 bases and the V segment lost 1 base, leaving 4 bases of the junction unmatched. The CDR3 spells CASSLFSSGSTDTQYF. The CDR3 coding sequence is TGCGCCAGCAGCTTGTTCTCTAGCGGGAGCACAGATACGCAGTATTTT.

V is TRBV2 and J is TRBJ2-1, with 7 bases identical to TRBD2. This CDR3 is 12 amino acids long. J was trimmed by 5 bases and V by 5 bases; bases with no gene match: 0. Germline loops: CDR1 SNHLY, CDR2 FYNNEI. The CDR3 DNA reads as TGTGCCAGCAGTCTAGCGGACAATGAGCAGTTCTTC. Translating it yields CASSLADNEQFF.

V gene TRBV11-3 combines with J gene TRBJ2-3; 8 bases agree with TRBD1. CDR1 is SGHNT, CDR2 YENEEA, per germline. The CDR3 runs to 14 residues. The J segment lost 1 base and the V segment lost 3 bases, leaving 0 bases of the junction unmatched. The CDR3 reads CASSFRGRTDTQYF. In nucleotides, the CDR3 is TGTGCCAGCAGCTTCAGGGGGCGCACAGATACGCAGTATTTT.

V is TRBV7-3 and J is TRBJ1-2, with TRBD1 matching 7 bases. V dropped 2 bases and J dropped 8; count of bases not matched to a gene: 11. CDR1 is SGHTA and CDR2 is FQGTGA in the germline V gene. CDR3 length: 15 amino acids. CDR3 sequence reads: CASSLGGGGAKGYTF. CDR3 DNA sequence: TGTGCCAGCAGCTTAGGCGGAGGGGGCGCAAAAGGCTACACCTTC.

In this sample, this clone turned up a few times. The chain uses TRBV5-4 and TRBJ2-5; 9 bases align to TRBD2. J lost 5 bases, V lost 2 bases, and 4 bases had no gene match. This CDR3 comprises 14 residues. Germline V gene sequence: CDR1 SGHNT, CDR2 YYREEE (reference sequence). The CDR3 DNA reads TGTGCCAGCAGCTTTAGCGGGAGTGCTGAGACCCAGTACTTC. It is translated as CASSFSGSAETQYF.

V and J are TRBV5-6 and TRBJ2-1; TRBD2 matches 8 bases. The CDR3 is made up of 15 amino acids. Germline V gene lookup returns CDR1 SGHDT and CDR2 YYEEEE. Unmatched junction bases numbered 6, after V lost 4 bases and J lost 3 bases. The DNA for the CDR3 is TGTGCCAGCAGCGTTTCGGGACTAGGCTACAATGAGCAGTTCTTC. Its translation is CASSVSGLGYNEQFF.

The chain employs TRBV30 and TRBJ1-5; a weak D match, TRBD1 (6 bases). CDR3 length: 14 residues. Germline V gene lookup returns CDR1 GTSNPN and CDR2 SVGIG (reference sequence). V was cut by 0 bases and J by 6 bases, with 12 bases left in between. CDR3 sequence reads: CAWSVQGLFQPQHF. The CDR3 DNA sequence: TGTGCCTGGAGTGTACAGGGTTTGTTTCAGCCCCAGCATTTT.

This chain links TRBV2 with TRBJ1-5, with D possibly TRBD1 on 5 matching bases. V lost 3 bases and J 5 bases, leaving 11 bases between the germline ends. The CDR3 spans 14 residues. The germline CDR1 and CDR2 sequences are SNHLY and FYNNEI. The CDR3 spells CASSEGGGYQPQHF. CDR3 sequence (DNA): TGTGCCAGCAGTGAGGGGGGGGGTTATCAGCCCCAGCATTTT.

The V call is TRBV5-6, the J call TRBJ2-3; TRBD2 matches at 9 bases. The germline V gene has CDR1 SGHDT and CDR2 YYEEEE. Trimming cost V 5 bases and J 2 bases; bases outside gene matches: 9. This CDR3 is 16 amino acids long. Written as DNA, the CDR3 is TGTGCCAGCAGTTTAATCTTAGCGGGAGCCACAGATACGCAGTATTTT. It codes for CASSLILAGATDTQYF. Drawing the rest from reference TRBV5-6 and TRBJ2-3, the complete variable domain is DAGVTQSPTHLIKTRGQQVTLRCSPKSGHDTVSWYQQALGQGPQFIFQYYEEEERQRGNFPDRFSGHQFPNYSSELNVNALLLGDSALYLCASSLILAGATDTQYFGPGTRLTVL.

V and J are TRBV30 and TRBJ2-3; D is ambiguous. The V end lost 0 bases, the J end lost 4 bases, and 8 bases lay between the germline ends. This CDR3 has 13 amino acids. Germline CDR1 GTSNPN, CDR2 SVGIG (reference sequence). CDR3 sequence (DNA): TGTGCCTGGAGTGTACCAGGTCCAGATACGCAGTATTTT. Encoded protein: CAWSVPGPDTQYF.

This clone has only a few counts. V and J are TRBV10-3 and TRBJ1-3; D gene uncertain. The CDR3 extends over 16 amino acids. Deletions cut 2 bases from V and 0 bases from J, with 11 bases between. CDR1 and CDR2 (germline): ENHRY, SYGVKD. CDR3 in DNA: TGTGCCATCAGTGAGAGAGGACTGAGCTCTGGAAACACCATATATTTT. Residues: CAISERGLSSGNTIYF.

This clone was recorded once. This chain connects TRBV4-2 to TRBJ2-1; 16 positions agree with TRBD2. This CDR3 region has 20 residues. J was trimmed by 4 bases and V by 1 base; bases with no gene match: 10. The germline CDR1 and CDR2 sequences are LGHNA and YNFKEQ. This CDR3 is CASSQAGAGTSGRGYNEQFF. CDR3 bases: TGTGCCAGCAGCCAAGCAGGGGCTGGGACTAGCGGGAGGGGGTACAATGAGCAGTTCTTC.

The chain couples TRBV4-3 to TRBJ2-2, with D possibly TRBD2 on 6 matching bases. CDR1 is LGHNA, CDR2 YSLEER, per germline. V lost 1 base and J lost 0, with 9 bases in between. This CDR3 has 16 residues. In DNA form, the CDR3 reads TGCGCCAGCAGCCAAGGAGGCGGGGCGAACACCGGGGAGCTGTTTTTT. This codes for CASSQGGGANTGELFF.

V and J are TRBV6-1 and TRBJ1-1, with D perhaps matching TRBD1 (5 bases). V lost 6 bases and J lost 1, with 12 bases in between. The CDR3 has 14 amino acids. Germline CDR1 and CDR2: MNHNS and SASEGT. The CDR3 here is CASRRQFQNTEAFF. CDR3 coding DNA: TGTGCCAGCAGGAGACAGTTTCAGAACACTGAAGCTTTCTTT.

V usage is TRBV5-4 and J usage is TRBJ2-1; possibly TRBD2 for D (5 bases). The germline V gene encodes CDR1 SGHNT and CDR2 YYREEE (reference sequence). The V gene lost 1 base and the J gene lost 0 bases, with 14 bases spanning the gap. CDR3 size: 17 residues. The CDR3 DNA reads TGTGCCAGCAGCTTGTATAAGTGGGAGAGCTCCTACAATGAGCAGTTCTTC. Its translation: CASSLYKWESSYNEQFF.

The chain recombines TRBV2 with TRBJ1-5; perhaps TRBD1 as D (5 bases). Looked up from germline, CDR1 is SNHLY and CDR2 is FYNNEI. Trimming removed 6 bases at V and 0 bases at J, with 12 bases between. The CDR3 has 15 amino acids. CDR3 in amino acids: CASSVDSLSNQPQHF. CDR3 bases: TGTGCCAGCAGCGTAGACAGCCTTAGCAATCAGCCCCAGCATTTT.

The chain couples TRBV5-8 to TRBJ2-7, with D unclear. The CDR3 extends over 12 amino acids. Trimming left V 5 bases short and J 6 bases short, with 12 bases between. The V gene's germline CDR1 is SGHTS and CDR2 YDEGEE. Here the CDR3 DNA reads TGTGCCAGCAGTCCTACGTGGGTCGAGCAGTACTTC. Translated, it gives CASSPTWVEQYF.

The chain carries TRBV7-2 and TRBJ2-3; TRBD2 matches 10 bases. CDR1 is SGHTA and CDR2 is FQGNSA in the germline V gene. The V and J ends lost 1 base and 7 bases, in that order; junction bases with no gene match: 11. CDR3 length equals 17 residues. The CDR3 DNA is TGTGCCAGCAGCTTAGAAGGAGCGGGAGGGCCTCGAAATACGCAGTATTTT. It is translated as CASSLEGAGGPRNTQYF.

The V and J genes are TRBV6-5 and TRBJ2-7, with 10 positions matching TRBD1. Germline V gene lookup returns CDR1 MNHEY and CDR2 SVGAGI. The trim removed 6 bases at V and 5 bases at J, leaving 7 bases unmatched. The CDR3 sequence is 14 residues long. The CDR3 region has the DNA TGTGCCAGCAGCACGGGACAGGGGATCGACGAGCAGTACTTC. Encoded protein: CASSTGQGIDEQYF.

The genes are TRBV4-1 and TRBJ2-7; 8 bases fit TRBD2. Germline assignment: CDR1 MGHRA and CDR2 YSYEKL. The CDR3 is 14 amino acids. The trim removed 0 bases at V and 4 bases at J, leaving 2 bases unmatched. CDR3 in amino acids: CASSQDPGGYEQYF. CDR3 in DNA: TGCGCCAGCAGCCAAGATCCGGGAGGGTACGAGCAGTACTTC.

This clone was picked up a small number of times. V usage is TRBV2 and J usage is TRBJ1-1; weak D call: TRBD1 (5 bases). This CDR3 has 13 residues. Trimming pared 4 bases from V and 1 base from J, leaving 7 bases between. The germline gives CDR1 SNHLY, CDR2 FYNNEI. CDR3 protein: CASSVGGNTEAFF. CDR3 DNA: TGTGCCAGCAGTGTGGGGGGGAACACTGAAGCTTTCTTT.

This chain uses TRBV28 with TRBJ2-7; D is undetermined. V was pared by 2 bases and J by 3 bases, with 11 bases between. CDR1 is MDHEN, CDR2 SYDVKM, per germline. This CDR3 comprises 14 residues. The CDR3 sequence: CASSLEYKNYEQYF. As DNA, the CDR3 is TGTGCCAGCAGTTTAGAGTACAAAAACTACGAGCAGTACTTC.

The V call is TRBV19, the J call TRBJ2-7, with TRBD1 identical over 7 bases. The CDR3 is 14 amino acids. Germline trimming cut 5 bases from V and 3 bases from J; bases unmatched to any gene: 7. Germline assignment: CDR1 LNHDA and CDR2 SQIVND (reference sequence). CDR3 amino acids: CASSQQGTDYEQYF. The DNA for the CDR3 is TGTGCCAGTAGTCAACAGGGGACCGACTACGAGCAGTACTTC. The entire variable domain, with the rest obtained from reference TRBV19 and TRBJ2-7, is as follows: DGGITQSPKYLFRKEGQNVTLSCEQNLNHDAMYWYRQDPGQGLRLIYYSQIVNDFQKGDIAEGYSVSREKKESFPLTVTSAQKNPTAFYLCASSQQGTDYEQYFGPGTRLTVT.

V usage is TRBV5-1 and J usage is TRBJ2-7; D is perhaps TRBD1 (6 bases). The CDR3 is made up of 13 amino acids. Trimming took 4 bases from V and 3 from J, leaving 11 bases between them. The germline V gene encodes CDR1 SGHRS and CDR2 YFSETQ. The CDR3: CASSPSGVYEQYF. CDR3 bases: TGCGCCAGCAGCCCATCAGGGGTCTACGAGCAGTACTTC.

This clone was seen once. The gene calls are TRBV2 and TRBJ2-1; D unresolved. This CDR3 has 15 amino acids. Trimming took 5 bases from V and 0 from J, leaving 11 bases between them. Germline V gene sequence: CDR1 SNHLY, CDR2 FYNNEI. CDR3: CASSPSKISYNEQFF. CDR3 DNA: TGTGCCAGCAGTCCGTCGAAGATCTCCTACAATGAGCAGTTCTTC. Looking up the rest from reference TRBV2 and TRBJ2-1 gives the full variable domain: EPEVTQTPSHQVTQMGQEVILRCVPISNHLYFYWYRQILGQKVEFLVSFYNNEISEKSEIFDDQFSVERPDGSNFTLKIRSTKLEDSAMYFCASSPSKISYNEQFFGPGTRLTVL.

The chain uses TRBV28 and TRBJ1-1; the D is unclear. Trimming stripped 8 bases from V and 1 base from J, with 17 bases between. Germline V CDR1 and CDR2: MDHEN, SYDVKM. The CDR3 runs 15 residues. The CDR3 spells CASHSFRTENTEAFF. CDR3 in DNA: TGTGCCAGCCATTCCTTCCGGACGGAGAACACTGAAGCTTTCTTT.

The chain is built from TRBV21-1 and TRBJ1-2. TRBV21-1 is a documented pseudogene. The CDR3 sequence is 10 residues long. The CDR3 region has the DNA TGTGCCAGCCCCCTTGGTGGCTACACCTTC. It codes for CASPLGGYTF.